This is a list of T cell receptor beta chains from one sample in a study of beta chain features in type 1 diabetes. Produced via immunoSEQ multiplex PCR; TCRdb's table is partial and in-frame only. This sample has around 99,000 clones; about 40% occur once, and the top ten carry about 0.07%. The material sequenced was stem cell memory CD4+ T cells from blood. All receptors come from a woman aged 18-35 years in good health. Both conserved end residues are part of each CDR3. The D gene is left open where the match is weak. Part of the rows lack a size; the others show once, few, many or a class for expanded clones.

>TRBJ2-7|few|TRBD2|TRBV28
TGTGCCAGCAGTCGAGCGGGAGGGGAGTACCCGTACTTC
CASSRAGGEYPYF
>TRBJ2-1|.|.|TRBV5-1
TGCGCCAGCAGCTTGTGGGGGGGCTCTAACAATGAGCAGTTCTTC
CASSLWGGSNNEQFF
>TRBJ1-2|.|.|TRBV10-3
TGTGCCATCAGGCTGGAGGATAATGGCTACACCTTC
CAIRLEDNGYTF
>TRBJ2-7|.|.|TRBV2
TGTGCCAGCAACTGGGGGCCCTACTCCTACGAGCAGTACTTC
CASNWGPYSYEQYF
>TRBJ1-5|few|.|TRBV2
TGTGCCAGCAGTGTGGTGATCAGTGGGCCCCAGCATTTT
CASSVVISGPQHF
>TRBJ2-7|.|TRBD2|TRBV28
TGTGCCAGCAGTTTGGCTAGCGGCTCCTACGAGCAGTACTTC
CASSLASGSYEQYF
>TRBJ1-1|.|.|TRBV7-2
TGTGCCAGCAGCCACCTCCCAGGGAACACTGAAGCTTTCTTT
CASSHLPGNTEAFF
>TRBJ1-1|.|TRBD1|TRBV9
TGTGCCAGCAGCCAAAATCCCGGGACAGGGAGCATGAACACTGAAGCTTTCTTT
CASSQNPGTGSMNTEAFF
>TRBJ2-1|.|.|TRBV7-2
TGTGCCAGCAGCTACGCCTGGACACCCAACAATGAGCAGTTCTTC
CASSYAWTPNNEQFF
>TRBJ1-2|.|TRBD1|TRBV5-1
TGCGCCAGCAGCCTAACCGGGACAGGGGCTGGCTACACCTTC
CASSLTGTGAGYTF
>TRBJ2-1|.|.|TRBV19
TGTGCCAGTAGTATCGGGGGTTACTACAATGAGCAGTTCTTC
CASSIGGYYNEQFF
>TRBJ2-7|.|TRBD2|TRBV5-4
TGTGCCAGCAGCTCTCTCCGTTGGGGGGGTAAGGACGAGCAGTACTTC
CASSSLRWGGKDEQYF
>TRBJ2-3|few|TRBD2|TRBV11-2
TGTGCCAGCAGCTTAAGTTTCGGACTAGCGGGAGGAGGCACAGATACGCAGTATTTT
CASSLSFGLAGGGTDTQYF
>TRBJ1-5|.|TRBD1|TRBV27
TGTGCCAGCAGGAGCAGGACAGGGAGGCATCAGCCCCAGCATTTT
CASRSRTGRHQPQHF
>TRBJ2-1|.|TRBD2|TRBV19
TGTGCCAGTAGTTTACGACTAGCGAACAATGAGCAGTTCTTC
CASSLRLANNEQFF
>TRBJ1-1|few|.|TRBV7-2
TGTGCCAGCAGCTTAGATAGGCCCCGGGGATGGTTT
CASSLDRPRGWF
>TRBJ1-5|.|.|TRBV6-1
TGTGCCAGCATCCCCGCTCCGGGGAATCAGCCCCAGCATTTT
CASIPAPGNQPQHF
>TRBJ2-1|.|TRBD2|TRBV7-9
TGTGCCAGTCGGTGGACTAGCGGGATCAATGAGCAGTTCTTC
CASRWTSGINEQFF
>TRBJ2-1|.|TRBD2|TRBV6-5
TGTGCCAGCAGTTACGCGGGAGGACTCTACAATGAGCAGTTCTTC
CASSYAGGLYNEQFF
>TRBJ1-1|.|.|TRBV7-9
TGTGCCAGCAGCCAGGACTACACTGAAGCTTTCTTT
CASSQDYTEAFF
>TRBJ2-1|.|TRBD2|TRBV9
TGTGCCAGCAGCGTAGGGGGGAGGGCCTTGAATGAGCAGTTCTTC
CASSVGGRALNEQFF
>TRBJ1-2|few|.|TRBV10-3
TGTGCCATCAGGGCAGAAAACAATAACTATGGCTACACCTTC
CAIRAENNNYGYTF